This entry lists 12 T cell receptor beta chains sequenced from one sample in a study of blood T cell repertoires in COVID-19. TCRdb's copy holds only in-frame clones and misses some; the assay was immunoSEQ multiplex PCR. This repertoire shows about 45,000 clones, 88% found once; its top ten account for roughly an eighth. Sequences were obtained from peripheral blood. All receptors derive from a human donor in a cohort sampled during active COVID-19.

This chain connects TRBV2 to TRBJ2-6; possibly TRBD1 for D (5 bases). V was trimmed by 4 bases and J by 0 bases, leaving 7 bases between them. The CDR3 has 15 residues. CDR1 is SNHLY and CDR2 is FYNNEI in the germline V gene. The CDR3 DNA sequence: TGTGCCAGCAGTGGGGGCCGCTCTGGGGCCAACGTCCTGACTTTC. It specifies CASSGGRSGANVLTF.

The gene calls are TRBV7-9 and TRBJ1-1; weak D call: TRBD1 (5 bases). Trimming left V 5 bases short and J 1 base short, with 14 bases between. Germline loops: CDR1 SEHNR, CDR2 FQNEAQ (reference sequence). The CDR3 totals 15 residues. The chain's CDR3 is CASSPVGGRNTEAFF. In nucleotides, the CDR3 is TGTGCCAGCAGCCCAGTGGGGGGGAGGAACACTGAAGCTTTCTTT.

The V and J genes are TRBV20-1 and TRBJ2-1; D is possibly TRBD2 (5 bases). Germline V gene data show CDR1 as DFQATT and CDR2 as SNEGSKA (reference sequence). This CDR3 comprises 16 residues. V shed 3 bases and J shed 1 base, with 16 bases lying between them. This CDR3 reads CSASRLGEHSYNEQFF. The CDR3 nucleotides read TGCAGTGCTAGTCGGCTCGGGGAGCATTCCTACAATGAGCAGTTCTTC.

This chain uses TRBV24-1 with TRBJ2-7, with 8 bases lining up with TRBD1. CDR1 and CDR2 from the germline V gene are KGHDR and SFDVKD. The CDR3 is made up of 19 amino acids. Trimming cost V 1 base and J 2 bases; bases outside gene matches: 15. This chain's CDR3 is CATSDLWGTGPKRPYEQYF. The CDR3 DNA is TGTGCCACCAGTGATTTATGGGGGACAGGCCCGAAAAGGCCCTACGAGCAGTACTTC.

The CDR3 DNA is TGTGCCAGCAGTGCGGGGGGTTGGAGCACCGGGGAGCTGTTTTTT. Residues: CASSAGGWSTGELFF. The rearrangement links TRBV2 to TRBJ2-2; 7 bases map to TRBD2. Trimming cost V 4 bases and J 4 bases; bases outside gene matches: 6. This CDR3 is built from 15 residues. The germline V gene has CDR1 SNHLY and CDR2 FYNNEI.

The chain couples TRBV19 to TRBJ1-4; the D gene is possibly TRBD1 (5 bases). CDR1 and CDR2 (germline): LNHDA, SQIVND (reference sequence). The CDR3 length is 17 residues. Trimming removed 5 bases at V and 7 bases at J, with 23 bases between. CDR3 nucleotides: TGTGCCAGTAGTTCTGGGGGTACCGGGATCGGGGGTGAAAAACTGTTTTTT. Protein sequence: CASSSGGTGIGGEKLFF.

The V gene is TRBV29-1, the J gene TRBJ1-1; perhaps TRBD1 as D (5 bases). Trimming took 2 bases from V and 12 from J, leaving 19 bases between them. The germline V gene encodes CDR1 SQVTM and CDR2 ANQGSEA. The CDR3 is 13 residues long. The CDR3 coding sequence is TGCAGCGTTGAACGTGGGGACTCGGCGTTTCCTTTCTTT. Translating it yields CSVERGDSAFPFF.

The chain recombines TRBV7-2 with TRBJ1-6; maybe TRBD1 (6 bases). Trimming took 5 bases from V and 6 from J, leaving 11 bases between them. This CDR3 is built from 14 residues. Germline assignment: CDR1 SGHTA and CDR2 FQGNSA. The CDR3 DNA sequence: TGTGCCAGCAGCCTAGGACAGATTAATTCACCCCTCCACTTT. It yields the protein CASSLGQINSPLHF.

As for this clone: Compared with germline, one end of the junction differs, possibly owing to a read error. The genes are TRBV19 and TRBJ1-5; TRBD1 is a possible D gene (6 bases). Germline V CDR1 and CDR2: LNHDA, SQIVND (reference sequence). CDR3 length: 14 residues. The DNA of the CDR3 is TGTGCTAACTCTAAGGGGGGGAGCAGTCAGCCCCAGCATTTT. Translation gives CANSKGGSSQPQHF.

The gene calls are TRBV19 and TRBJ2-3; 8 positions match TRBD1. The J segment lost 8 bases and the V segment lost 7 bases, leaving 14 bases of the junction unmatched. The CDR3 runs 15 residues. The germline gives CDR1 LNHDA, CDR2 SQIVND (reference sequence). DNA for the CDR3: TGTGCCAGTACCCATACAGGGGGTCTCTCGGGTACGCAGTATTTT. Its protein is CASTHTGGLSGTQYF.

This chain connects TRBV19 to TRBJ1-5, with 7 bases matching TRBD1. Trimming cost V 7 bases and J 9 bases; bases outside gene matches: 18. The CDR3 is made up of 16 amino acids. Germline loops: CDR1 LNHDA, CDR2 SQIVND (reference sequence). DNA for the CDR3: TGTGCCAGTACCCCCCCGGCTGACAGGGCTTGGGGGCCCCAGCATTTT. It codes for CASTPPADRAWGPQHF.

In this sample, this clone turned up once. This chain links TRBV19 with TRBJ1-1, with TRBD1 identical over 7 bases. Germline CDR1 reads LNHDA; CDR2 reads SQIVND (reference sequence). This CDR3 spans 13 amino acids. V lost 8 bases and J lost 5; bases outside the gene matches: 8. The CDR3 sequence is CASGQGDRTEAFF. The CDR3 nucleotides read TGTGCCAGTGGTCAGGGGGATCGGACTGAAGCTTTCTTT.